The entry that follows covers one T cell receptor (beta chain) sequence. This CDR3 has 18 residues. Trimming removed 0 bases from V and 4 bases from J; junction bases left unmatched: 11. Germline CDR1 reads LNHNV; CDR2 reads YYDKDF (reference sequence). This record belongs to a study of cytomegalovirus exposure and HLA in healthy donors. The PCR had 60 Vbeta and 13 Jbeta primers. Here immunoSEQ multiplex PCR was the method, and the copy in TCRdb shows in-frame clones only, minus some. The sample holds 65,000 to 95,000 clones. The rearrangement links TRBV15 to TRBJ1-2, with 10 nucleotides matching TRBD1. The sequence derives from a man under 40 in good health and CMV-seronegative. The sequenced sample consisted of PBMCs. CDR3 bases: TGTGCCACCAGCAGAGATCAAGGGACAGGGGCGGAGGCCTATGGCTACACCTTC. Residues: CATSRDQGTGAEAYGYTF.